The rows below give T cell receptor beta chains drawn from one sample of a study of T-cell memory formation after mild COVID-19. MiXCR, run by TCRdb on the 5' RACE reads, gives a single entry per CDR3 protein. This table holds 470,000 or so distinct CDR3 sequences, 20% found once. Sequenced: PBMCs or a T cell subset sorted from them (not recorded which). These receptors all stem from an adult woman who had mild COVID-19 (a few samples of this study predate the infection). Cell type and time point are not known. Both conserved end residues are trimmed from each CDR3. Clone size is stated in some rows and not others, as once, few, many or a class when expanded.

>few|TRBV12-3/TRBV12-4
ASRPDTGHTEAF
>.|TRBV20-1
SALLHGTGNLMGEQF
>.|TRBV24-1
ATSDRRDFQETQY
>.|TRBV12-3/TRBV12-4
ASSFWQGYEQY
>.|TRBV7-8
ASSWTWETEAF
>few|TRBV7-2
ASSSPGLAGLETQY
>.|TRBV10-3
AISSTSSPFEQY
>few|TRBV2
ASSEFGSLNTEAF
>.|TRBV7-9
ASSLGVEDTQY
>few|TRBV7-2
ASSSLAGGMADTQY
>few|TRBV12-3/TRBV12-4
ASSSGPTPRDTQY
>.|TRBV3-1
ASKEGGLVFGELF
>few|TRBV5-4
ASSKGQLSTDTQY
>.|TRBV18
ASSPAVAYYEQY
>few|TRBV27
ASSSSRLGVGTDTQY
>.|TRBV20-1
SARVRTSGVYNEQF
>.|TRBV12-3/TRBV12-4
ASSQPGLTETQY
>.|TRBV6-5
ASSYRGGFNEKLF
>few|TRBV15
ATSSGNDRVGATQY
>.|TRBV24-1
ATSDPGTSGRSSDTQY
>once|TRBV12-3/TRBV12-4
ASSYLYRGPDNSPLH
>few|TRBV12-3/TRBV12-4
ASSLSLQGRF
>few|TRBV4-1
ASSQVGQVNTGELF
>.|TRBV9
ASSATGAYNSPLH
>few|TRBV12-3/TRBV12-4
ASSLTTGLLTQY
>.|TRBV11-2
ASSLESRMNTGELF
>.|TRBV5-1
ASSLGDRGGNSPLH
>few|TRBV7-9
AIRGGAF
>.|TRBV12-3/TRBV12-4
ASSPDRRTSYEQY
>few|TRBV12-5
ASAGTGKRKTQY
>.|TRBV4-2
ASSQERGPFLRQY
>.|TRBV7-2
ASRPHPDGWSYNEQF
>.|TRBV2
ASPTGGGETQY
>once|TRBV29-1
SGQTGNTEAF
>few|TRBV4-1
ASSQVQFNTGELF
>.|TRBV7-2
ASSAGGYT
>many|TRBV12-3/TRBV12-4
ASSLDLGRLGNEQF
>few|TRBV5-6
ASSDRGIATTNQETQY
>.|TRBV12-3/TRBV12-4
ASSLNGRTYEQY
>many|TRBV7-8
ASSLTELAGLTDTQY
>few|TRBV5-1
ASSPHSSGGTEAF
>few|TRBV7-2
ASSYVGAGAHEQF
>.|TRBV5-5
ASSLGGLSSYEQY
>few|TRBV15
ATSREGALTKNIQY
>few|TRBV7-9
ASSLLGGAYGYT
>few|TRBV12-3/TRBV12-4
ASSRQGSIYGYT
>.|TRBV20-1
SAPEGGYSNQPQH
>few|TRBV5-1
ASSLQIAGGPRTDTQY
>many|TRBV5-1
ASSLVEGAGEQY
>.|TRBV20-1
SARKASGYTGELF
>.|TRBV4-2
ASSPSARTTDTQY
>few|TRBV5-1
ASETGQGWGETQY
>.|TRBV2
ASSEGVLSGNTIY
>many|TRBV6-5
ASSWGLDTDTQY
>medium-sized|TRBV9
ASSVDTGGTGNTIY
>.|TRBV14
ASSMGTGSGETQY
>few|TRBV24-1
ATSDRTTDTQY
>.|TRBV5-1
ASSPSGTMSYNEQF
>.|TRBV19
ASSPKGQGFPMWTF
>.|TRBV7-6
ASSLAGILAGEQF